The sample holds one count of the clone carrying this T cell receptor (beta chain). Its antigen remains unidentified. Repertoires were generated with immunoSEQ multiplex PCR, while TCRdb's copy carries only in-frame clones and drops some. The repertoire has 55,000 to 70,000 clones, approximately 93% of them found once; the top ten carry roughly two fifths. The sample comes from a study of siplizumab effects on memory and regulatory T cells. Notes on the study in general: Naive T cell populations appeared to exhibit greater diversity than memory cells and appeared to be major alloresponse contributors. Mean Treg-derived proportions of mappable alloreactive CD4+ clones were roughly 70% for siplizumab and approximately 25% for controls.

CDR3 length: 15 residues. Germline V CDR1 and CDR2: SEHNR, FQNEAQ (reference sequence). Trimming cost V 5 bases and J 7 bases; bases outside gene matches: 14. The clonotype comes from a human donor in good health. The rearrangement uses TRBV7-9 and TRBJ2-7; TRBD1 aligns across 7 bases. Material for sequencing was CD8+ T cells sorted from blood. CDR3 amino acids: CASSPPGTDVSEQYF. The CDR3 DNA follows: TGTGCCAGCAGCCCGCCCGGGACAGACGTTTCAGAGCAGTACTTC.